This entry lists 29 T cell receptor beta chains sequenced from one sample in a study of Ad26.COV2.S vaccination and SARS-CoV-2 variants (dated by TCRdb to the early 2020s). Library preparation was by the immunoSEQ multiplex PCR assay. The table was pulled from immuneACCESS by TCRdb, which kept in-frame rearrangements only. Such tables lose some clones; where checked, under half of the loss comes from unresolved V genes, and the rest has no known cause. Present in this sample are fewer than 900,000 clones, 89% of which were seen just once. The top ten hold about 1.5% of the sample. Sample treatment or condition, as interpreted from the label and publication: about 20 received Ad26.COV2.S at low or high dose, single or two shots; five or six received placebo; per-sample allocation not given. Repertoires of vaccine and placebo recipients were sequenced from samples collected on day 63 after the first injection.

Sequenced material: peripheral blood, taken in a trial of Ad26.COV2.S vaccine versus placebo. These receptors all stem from a person between 18 and 60 years old who received the Ad26.COV2.S COVID-19 vaccine or a placebo.

This rearrangement joins TRBV18 to TRBJ1-5, with D unclear. CDR1 and CDR2 from the germline V gene are KGHSH and LQKENI. This CDR3 has 15 amino acids. V was cut by 4 bases and J by 3 bases, with 13 bases left in between. The CDR3 is CASSLYGGPNQPQHF. CDR3 in DNA: TGTGCCAGCTCACTTTATGGCGGTCCCAATCAGCCCCAGCATTTT. The variable domain in full, completed from reference TRBV18 and TRBJ1-5, reads NAGVMQNPRHLVRRRGQEARLRCSPMKGHSHVYWYRQLPEEGLKFMVYLQKENIIDESGMPKERFSAEFPKEGPSILRIQQVVRGDSAAYFCASSLYGGPNQPQHFGDGTRLSIL.

As for this clone: Different DNA sequences within this sample yield the same CDR3. The chain is built from TRBV6-5 and TRBJ2-2; D is uncertain. Germline CDR1 and CDR2: MNHEY and SVGAGI. The germline V and J ends were trimmed by 0 bases and 6 bases, with 5 bases remaining between them. This CDR3 has 13 residues. The CDR3 bases are TGTGCCAGCAGTTACTCGACGCCCGGGGAGCTGTTTTTT. Translated, it gives CASSYSTPGELFF.

This chain uses TRBV18 with TRBJ2-2, with D perhaps TRBD2 (5 bases). The germline V and J ends were trimmed by 5 bases and 6 bases, with 19 bases remaining between them. From germline, CDR1 is KGHSH and CDR2 LQKENI. The length of the CDR3 is 16 residues. Here the CDR3 reads CASSRYREKAPGELFF. In nucleotides, the CDR3 is TGTGCCAGCTCAAGGTACCGGGAAAAAGCCCCCGGGGAGCTGTTTTTT. Complete variable domain (other parts from reference TRBV18 and TRBJ2-2): NAGVMQNPRHLVRRRGQEARLRCSPMKGHSHVYWYRQLPEEGLKFMVYLQKENIIDESGMPKERFSAEFPKEGPSILRIQQVVRGDSAAYFCASSRYREKAPGELFFGEGSRLTVL.

The CDR3 nucleotides read TGTGCCAGCAGCGCCGACAGGGGGATGGGTAGGGAGCAGTACTTC. Its protein product is CASSADRGMGREQYF. The chain is built from TRBV6-6 and TRBJ2-7; 9 bases agree with TRBD1. This CDR3 comprises 15 residues. The germline V gene encodes CDR1 MNHNY and CDR2 SVGAGI (reference sequence). After removal of 6 bases from V and 7 bases from J, the junction contained 13 bases not matched to a gene.

This chain links TRBV19 with TRBJ2-2; D gene uncertain. Germline loops: CDR1 LNHDA, CDR2 SQIVND (reference sequence). This CDR3 comprises 15 residues. V lost 1 base and J lost 1, with 7 bases in between. CDR3 in DNA: TGTGCCAGTAGTATAGCCGGTGTGAACACCGGGGAGCTGTTTTTT. Residues: CASSIAGVNTGELFF.

V gene TRBV6-5 combines with J gene TRBJ1-6, with D possibly matching TRBD1 (6 bases). Germline-derived CDR1 and CDR2 are MNHEY and SVGAGI. The CDR3 is 14 amino acids. Between the trimmed V and J ends, which lost 7 bases and 8 bases, there was a span of 15 bases. The CDR3 sequence: CASTLPGEYSPLHF. Here the CDR3 DNA reads TGTGCCAGCACCCTTCCAGGGGAATATTCACCCCTCCACTTT.

The chain employs TRBV30 and TRBJ2-5, with a weak D call TRBD2 (5 bases). The CDR3 has 14 residues. Per germline, CDR1 GTSNPN and CDR2 SVGIG (reference sequence). V was clipped by 2 bases and J by 4 bases, with 14 bases between them. CDR3 residues: CAWSLDYLGETQYF. CDR3 DNA: TGTGCCTGGAGTCTAGACTATCTCGGAGAGACCCAGTACTTC. Complete variable domain (other parts from reference TRBV30 and TRBJ2-5): SQTIHQWPATLVQPVGSPLSLECTVEGTSNPNLYWYRQAAGRGLQLLFYSVGIGQISSEVPQNLSASRPQDRQFILSSKKLLLSDSGFYLCAWSLDYLGETQYFGPGTRLLVL.

V usage is TRBV5-4 and J usage is TRBJ1-1; no definite D call. There are 14 residues in the CDR3. V lost 4 bases and J 4 bases, leaving 14 bases between the germline ends. From germline, CDR1 is SGHNT and CDR2 YYREEE (reference sequence). CDR3 sequence reads: CASSNWDRVTEAFF. In nucleotides, the CDR3 is TGTGCCAGCAGCAATTGGGATAGGGTCACTGAAGCTTTCTTT.

The chain carries TRBV18 and TRBJ1-2, with a weak D call TRBD1 (6 bases). With 5 bases removed from V and 4 bases from J, the gap between germline ends came to 8 bases. The CDR3 spans 12 residues. Germline V CDR1 and CDR2: KGHSH, LQKENI. In nucleotides, the CDR3 is TGTGCCAGCTCAGGGGACATCTATGGCTACACCTTC. Encoded protein: CASSGDIYGYTF. The whole variable domain, remainder taken from reference TRBV18 and TRBJ1-2, is NAGVMQNPRHLVRRRGQEARLRCSPMKGHSHVYWYRQLPEEGLKFMVYLQKENIIDESGMPKERFSAEFPKEGPSILRIQQVVRGDSAAYFCASSGDIYGYTFGSGTRLTVV.

The CDR3 DNA sequence: TGTGCCAGCAGACCCGAGAGCTCCTACGAGCAGTACTTC. This codes for CASRPESSYEQYF. The chain uses TRBV4-2 and TRBJ2-7; D not certain. CDR1 and CDR2 (germline): LGHNA, YNFKEQ. The ends were cut back, 6 bases at V and 0 bases at J, with 9 bases in the middle. The CDR3 has 13 residues.

This chain connects TRBV2 to TRBJ1-5; D is ambiguous. The V end was cut by 1 base, the J end by 12 bases, with 10 bases between. CDR1 is SNHLY and CDR2 is FYNNEI in the germline V gene. CDR3 length equals 12 residues. The CDR3 coding sequence is TGTGCCAGCAGTGAAGGAGTAGAACTCCAGCATTTT. Its translation is CASSEGVELQHF.

Only a few counts were recorded for this clone. V and J are TRBV5-6 and TRBJ1-2, with 7 bases aligning to TRBD1. With V trimmed by 4 bases and J by 3 bases, 3 bases remained unmatched. Germline loops: CDR1 SGHDT, CDR2 YYEEEE. This CDR3 is built from 13 residues. CDR3: CASSPDRDYGYTF. CDR3 coding DNA: TGTGCCAGCAGCCCAGACAGGGACTATGGCTACACCTTC.

The V call is TRBV5-1, the J call TRBJ2-3; D unclear. CDR1 and CDR2 from the germline V gene are SGHRS and YFSETQ. This CDR3 is built from 15 residues. Trimming removed 0 bases at V and 0 bases at J, with 8 bases between. The CDR3, as DNA: TGCGCCAGCAGCTTGGACGGCTCTAGCACAGATACGCAGTATTTT. Translation gives CASSLDGSSTDTQYF.

V is TRBV10-3 and J is TRBJ1-1; 7 nucleotides match TRBD1. Germline CDR1 is ENHRY and CDR2 is SYGVKD. This CDR3 is built from 13 residues. The ends lost 10 bases at V and 0 bases at J; junction bases unmatched: 5. In DNA form, the CDR3 reads TGTGCCACCTTCGGGACAGTGAACACTGAAGCTTTCTTT. Residues: CATFGTVNTEAFF.

Regarding this clone: This same CDR3 is encoded by further DNA sequences in the sample. The V gene is TRBV6-5, the J gene TRBJ1-3; no reliable D call. From germline, CDR1 is MNHEY and CDR2 SVGAGI. The CDR3 contains 15 residues. Trimming removed 0 bases at V and 0 bases at J, with 6 bases between. The CDR3 sequence: CASSYSGSSGNTIYF. The CDR3 nucleotides are TGTGCCAGCAGTTACTCGGGTTCCTCTGGAAACACCATATATTTT.

V and J are TRBV12-5 and TRBJ2-1; 10 bases map to TRBD2. CDR1 is LGHNT, CDR2 FRNRAP, per germline. CDR3 length equals 17 residues. The trim removed 1 base at V and 8 bases at J, leaving 11 bases unmatched. CDR3 nucleotides: TGTGCTAGTGGTTTGGACCTTAGCCTAGCGGGAGCCGATGAGCAGTTCTTC. Protein product: CASGLDLSLAGADEQFF.

This chain connects TRBV19 to TRBJ2-3; D tentatively fits TRBD1 or TRBD2 (5 bases each). V was pared by 6 bases and J by 2 bases, with 18 bases between. The CDR3 contains 16 residues. The germline CDR1 and CDR2 sequences are LNHDA and SQIVND (reference sequence). The CDR3 DNA reads as TGTGCCAGTAGCCTACCCCCCGGGACGCTCACAGATACGCAGTATTTT. This translates into CASSLPPGTLTDTQYF.

The chain has TRBV7-9 and TRBJ2-7; D could derive from TRBD1 or TRBD2 (5 bases each). Germline V gene data show CDR1 as SEHNR and CDR2 as FQNEAQ (reference sequence). V lost 5 bases and J lost 5, with 13 bases in between. The CDR3 loop spans 13 amino acids. CDR3 DNA: TGTGCCAGCAGCCCTTCGGGGCTAAACGAGCAGTACTTC. Protein sequence: CASSPSGLNEQYF.

This rearrangement joins TRBV2 to TRBJ2-7; D unresolved. The CDR3 is 12 amino acids. V gave up 6 bases and J gave up 1 base, with 7 bases separating them. Per germline, CDR1 SNHLY and CDR2 FYNNEI. The CDR3 region is CASRAGSYEQYF. DNA for the CDR3: TGTGCCAGCAGGGCCGGGTCCTACGAGCAGTACTTC. Combining the CDR3 with reference TRBV2 and TRBJ2-7 gives the whole variable domain EPEVTQTPSHQVTQMGQEVILRCVPISNHLYFYWYRQILGQKVEFLVSFYNNEISEKSEIFDDQFSVERPDGSNFTLKIRSTKLEDSAMYFCASRAGSYEQYFGPGTRLTVT.

This chain uses TRBV4-3 with TRBJ1-2; a weak D match, TRBD1 (6 bases). Trimming cost V 1 base and J 7 bases, with 13 bases left between them. The CDR3 is 14 amino acids. Per germline, CDR1 LGHNA and CDR2 YSLEER. CDR3: CASSQGHRARGYTF. The CDR3 nucleotides are TGCGCCAGCAGCCAAGGGCACAGGGCGCGTGGCTACACCTTC.

The rearrangement links TRBV2 to TRBJ2-1; perhaps TRBD1 as D (5 bases). The CDR3 covers 12 residues. V lost 6 bases to trimming and J lost 5 bases, with 8 bases between them. Germline CDR1 SNHLY, CDR2 FYNNEI. CDR3 DNA sequence: TGTGCCAGCAGGGACAACAACAATGAGCAGTTCTTC. Translation: CASRDNNNEQFF. The full variable domain, its missing parts supplied by reference TRBV2 and TRBJ2-1, is EPEVTQTPSHQVTQMGQEVILRCVPISNHLYFYWYRQILGQKVEFLVSFYNNEISEKSEIFDDQFSVERPDGSNFTLKIRSTKLEDSAMYFCASRDNNNEQFFGPGTRLTVL.

The CDR3: CASSSLTSGWETQYF. The CDR3 DNA reads as TGTGCCAGCAGTTCCCTAACTAGCGGTTGGGAGACCCAGTACTTC. The chain employs TRBV6-5 and TRBJ2-5; 8 bases fit TRBD2. The CDR3 extends over 15 amino acids. The germline CDR1 and CDR2 sequences are MNHEY and SVGAGI. The V segment lost 4 bases and the J segment 5 bases; nucleotides outside the gene matches: 9.

This clone was counted a few times. This CDR3 is CASNTGTKEYEQYF. The CDR3 region has the DNA TGTGCCAGCAACACCGGGACGAAGGAGTACGAGCAGTACTTC. The gene calls are TRBV11-3 and TRBJ2-7; D may be TRBD1 or TRBD2 (5 bases each). CDR1 and CDR2 from the germline V gene are SGHNT and YENEEA. V was trimmed by 7 bases and J by 4 bases, leaving 17 bases between them. CDR3 length equals 14 residues.

The chain recombines TRBV5-1 with TRBJ1-4; 10 bases align to TRBD1. The V and J ends lost 4 bases and 3 bases, in that order; junction bases with no gene match: 6. This CDR3 has 16 amino acids. Looked up from germline, CDR1 is SGHRS and CDR2 is YFSETQ. In nucleotides, the CDR3 is TGCGCCAGCAGCACCGGACAGGGGGTAGCTAATGAAAAACTGTTTTTT. Amino acid sequence: CASSTGQGVANEKLFF.

V gene TRBV5-8 combines with J gene TRBJ2-3; D call uncertain. This CDR3 has 12 amino acids. The germline V gene encodes CDR1 SGHTS and CDR2 YDEGEE. V lost 6 bases and J lost 5, with 10 bases in between. The CDR3 loop is CASTLIGDTQYF. The CDR3 bases are TGTGCCAGCACTTTGATCGGAGATACGCAGTATTTT.

V usage is TRBV9 and J usage is TRBJ2-1; 13 bases match TRBD2. The CDR3 length is 16 residues. From germline, CDR1 is SGDLS and CDR2 YYNGEE. V dropped 0 bases and J dropped 8; count of bases not matched to a gene: 5. This CDR3 reads CASSVGGLAGMDEQFF. In nucleotides, the CDR3 is TGTGCCAGCAGCGTAGGGGGACTAGCGGGAATGGATGAGCAGTTCTTC.

V usage is TRBV4-3 and J usage is TRBJ1-2; D is uncertain. Germline CDR1 reads LGHNA; CDR2 reads YSLEER. The CDR3 sequence is 14 residues long. V was trimmed by 0 bases and J by 8 bases, leaving 13 bases between them. The CDR3 loop reads CASSQDWSVGGYTF. DNA for the CDR3: TGCGCCAGCAGCCAAGATTGGAGTGTCGGGGGCTACACCTTC.

The V gene is TRBV4-3, the J gene TRBJ2-2, with a weak D call TRBD1 (6 bases). This CDR3 is built from 13 residues. Germline V CDR1 and CDR2: LGHNA, YSLEER. Between the trimmed V and J ends, which lost 5 bases and 4 bases, there was a span of 8 bases. The CDR3 sequence is CASSSRGTGELFF. The CDR3, as DNA: TGCGCCAGCAGCTCCAGGGGCACCGGGGAGCTGTTTTTT.

The rearrangement uses TRBV5-5 and TRBJ2-3; no clear D. The CDR3 covers 12 residues. Trimming removed 8 bases from V and 10 bases from J, with 17 bases in between. CDR1 and CDR2 (germline): SGHKS, YYEKEE (reference sequence). This CDR3 is CASTSTSTAQYF. CDR3 coding DNA: TGTGCCAGTACCTCTACCTCCACGGCGCAGTATTTT.